This T cell receptor beta chain was identified in a study of cytomegalovirus exposure and HLA in healthy donors. Study-wide points: There were 150 or so TCR beta chains listed as cytomegalovirus-associated.

With respect to this clone: Its matching antigen is unknown.

This CDR3 is built from 15 residues. The ends were cut back, 1 base at V and 1 base at J, with 11 bases in the middle. Germline assignment: CDR1 SGHRS and CDR2 YFSETQ. Produced via immunoSEQ multiplex PCR; TCRdb's table is partial and in-frame only. The data contain over 130,000 clones, around nine tenths of them singletons. The sequence was collected from a man in his late teens or twenties in good health and CMV-seropositive. This chain joins TRBV5-1 and TRBJ1-1, with a possible D match to TRBD1 (5 bases). The sequencing input was PBMCs. Here the CDR3 DNA reads TGCGCCAGCAGCTTGTGGTTGGGGGGGAACACTGAAGCTTTCTTT. As protein: CASSLWLGGNTEAFF. The entire variable domain, with the rest obtained from reference TRBV5-1 and TRBJ1-1, is as follows: KAGVTQTPRYLIKTRGQQVTLSCSPISGHRSVSWYQQTPGQGLQFLFEYFSETQRNKGNFPGRFSGRQFSNSRSEMNVSTLELGDSALYLCASSLWLGGNTEAFFGQGTRLTVV.